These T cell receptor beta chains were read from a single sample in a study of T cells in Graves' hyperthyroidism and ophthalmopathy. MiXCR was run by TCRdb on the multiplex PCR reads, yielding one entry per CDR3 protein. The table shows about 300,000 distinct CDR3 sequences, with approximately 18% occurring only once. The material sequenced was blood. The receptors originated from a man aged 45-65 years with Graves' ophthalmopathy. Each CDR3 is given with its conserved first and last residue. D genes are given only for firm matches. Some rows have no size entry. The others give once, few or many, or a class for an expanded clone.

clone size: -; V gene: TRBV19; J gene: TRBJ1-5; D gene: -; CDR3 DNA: TGTGCCAGTAGTATATATCGGTCTAATAGCAATCAGCCCCAGCATTTT; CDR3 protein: CASSIYRSNSNQPQHF
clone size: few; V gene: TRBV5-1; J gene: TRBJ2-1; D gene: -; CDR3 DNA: TGCGCCAGCAGCCGGGACCAGTTGAGTGAGCAGTTCTTC; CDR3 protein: CASSRDQLSEQFF
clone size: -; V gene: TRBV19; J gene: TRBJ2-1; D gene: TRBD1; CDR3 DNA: TGTGCCAGTACTCCCCCCGGGACAGGGGGAGGCAATGAGCAGTTCTTC; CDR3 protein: CASTPPGTGGGNEQFF
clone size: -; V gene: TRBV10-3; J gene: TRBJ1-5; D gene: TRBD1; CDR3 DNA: TGTGCCACAAAGACAGGGGTGACTGTTCAGCCCCAGCATTTT; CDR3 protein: CATKTGVTVQPQHF
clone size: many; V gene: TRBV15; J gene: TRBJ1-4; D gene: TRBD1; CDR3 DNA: TGTGCCACCAGCAGGGGACGGGGGACAGCAGATGAAAAACTGTTTTTT; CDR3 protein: CATSRGRGTADEKLFF
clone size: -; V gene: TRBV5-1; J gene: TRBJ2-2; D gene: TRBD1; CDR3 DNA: TGCGCCAGCAGCCCGAGGACAGGGGAGGTGCGGGAGCTGTTTTTT; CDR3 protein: CASSPRTGEVRELFF
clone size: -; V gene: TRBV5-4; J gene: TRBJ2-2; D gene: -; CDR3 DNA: TGTGCCAGCAGCGGCCCCGCAGGCACCGGGGAGCTGTTTTTT; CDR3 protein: CASSGPAGTGELFF
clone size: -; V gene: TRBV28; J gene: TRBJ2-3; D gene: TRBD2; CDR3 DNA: TGTGCCAGCAGTAGCCCTAGCGGGAGTTCAGATACGCAGTATTTT; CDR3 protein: CASSSPSGSSDTQYF
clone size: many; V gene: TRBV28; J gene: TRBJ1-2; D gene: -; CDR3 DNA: TGTGCCAGCAGTTTGAGTTTGGGCTACACCTTC; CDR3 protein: CASSLSLGYTF
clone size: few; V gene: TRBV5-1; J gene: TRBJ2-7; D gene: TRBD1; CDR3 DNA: TGCGCCAGCAGCCTTCGACAGGGACACGAGCAGTACTTC; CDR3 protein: CASSLRQGHEQYF
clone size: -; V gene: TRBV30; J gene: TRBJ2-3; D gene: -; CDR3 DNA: TGTGCCTGGAGTGTACTAGGCAGCAGCACAGATACGCAGTATTTT; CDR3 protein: CAWSVLGSSTDTQYF
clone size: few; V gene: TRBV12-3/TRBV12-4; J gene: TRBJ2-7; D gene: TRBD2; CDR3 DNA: TGTGCCAGCAGTCCGCCGGGGAGGGGTCACGAGCAGTACTTC; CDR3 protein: CASSPPGRGHEQYF
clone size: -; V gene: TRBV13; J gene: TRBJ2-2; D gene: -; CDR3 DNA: TGTGCCAGCAGCTTAGGGTACAAGACAGCGCGACCCGGGGAGCTGTTTTTT; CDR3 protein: CASSLGYKTARPGELFF
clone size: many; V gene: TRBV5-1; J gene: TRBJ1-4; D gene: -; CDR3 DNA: TGCGCCAGCAGCCGTACAGGGCAAAATGAAAAACTGTTTTTT; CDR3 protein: CASSRTGQNEKLFF